These 24 T cell receptor beta chains were all obtained from the same sample, sequenced in a study of cytomegalovirus exposure and HLA in healthy donors. With 60 Vbeta and 13 Jbeta primers, the PCR was carried out. The table came from immunoSEQ multiplex PCR; TCRdb's copy has only in-frame clones and leaves some out. The table lists 200,000 or so clones. The sample comprised PBMCs. These receptor sequences come from a girl aged 2 to 10 in good health and CMV-seropositive.

V is TRBV6-1 and J is TRBJ2-2; 7 bases map to TRBD2. Germline CDR1 is MNHNS and CDR2 is SASEGT. CDR3 size: 16 residues. After removal of 2 bases from V and 1 base from J, the junction contained 4 bases not matched to a gene. DNA for the CDR3: TGTGCCAGCAGTGAAAACCTAGCGGAGAACACCGGGGAGCTGTTTTTT. It is translated as CASSENLAENTGELFF.

V is TRBV5-4 and J is TRBJ2-5; 11 bases are a match to TRBD1. Germline V gene sequence: CDR1 SGHNT, CDR2 YYREEE (reference sequence). After removal of 4 bases from V and 1 base from J, the junction contained 6 bases not matched to a gene. The length of the CDR3 is 16 residues. The CDR3 is CASSPRTGGRQETQYF. For the CDR3, the DNA is TGTGCCAGCAGCCCCAGGACAGGGGGCCGCCAAGAGACCCAGTACTTC.

V usage is TRBV28 and J usage is TRBJ1-5; D not resolved. Germline V gives CDR1 MDHEN, CDR2 SYDVKM. Between the trimmed V and J ends, which lost 7 bases and 6 bases, there was a span of 28 bases. The CDR3 consists of 18 residues. CDR3 loop: CASKTVSHGSPAGQPQHF. Here the CDR3 DNA reads TGTGCCAGCAAAACGGTTTCCCACGGCTCCCCTGCGGGTCAGCCCCAGCATTTT.

The chain is built from TRBV4-1 and TRBJ2-5; TRBD2 matches 7 bases. Germline CDR1 MGHRA, CDR2 YSYEKL. This CDR3 comprises 16 residues. Trimming took 6 bases from V and 5 from J; bases not matched to a gene: 15. The CDR3 sequence is CASSTPSGGGGETQYF. CDR3 DNA: TGCGCCAGCAGTACCCCCTCGGGGGGAGGTGGGGAGACCCAGTACTTC.

DNA for the CDR3: TGTGCCAGTAGTATAGATCCGGAGGGGCGAGCTTTCTTT. This codes for CASSIDPEGRAFF. The chain has TRBV19 and TRBJ1-1, with a possible D match to TRBD1 (5 bases). The CDR3 totals 13 residues. V lost 0 bases and J 10 bases, leaving 12 bases between the germline ends. CDR1 and CDR2 (germline): LNHDA, SQIVND (reference sequence).

The chain employs TRBV13 and TRBJ2-2; 9 bases are shared with TRBD1. CDR1 and CDR2 from the germline V gene are PRHDT and FYEKMQ (reference sequence). V lost 4 bases and J lost 5; bases outside the gene matches: 5. This CDR3 spans 15 amino acids. The CDR3 is CASSSGTGWTGELFF. CDR3 DNA: TGTGCCAGCAGCTCCGGGACAGGGTGGACCGGGGAGCTGTTTTTT.

CDR3 sequence reads: CASSVSLAPQSYEQYF. DNA for the CDR3: TGTGCCAGCAGCGTATCTCTAGCGCCACAATCCTACGAGCAGTACTTC. The chain couples TRBV7-9 to TRBJ2-7; TRBD2 might be the D (6 bases). V gave up 5 bases and J gave up 1 base, with 18 bases separating them. CDR1 SEHNR and CDR2 FQNEAQ come from the germline V gene (reference sequence). The CDR3 extends over 16 amino acids.

This sequence joins TRBV2 and TRBJ2-3; TRBD1 agrees at 7 bases. V gave up 4 bases and J gave up 0 bases; unmatched junction bases: 1. This CDR3 has 14 amino acids. Germline V gene sequence: CDR1 SNHLY, CDR2 FYNNEI. DNA for the CDR3: TGTGCCAGCAGTGTGGACAGGAGCACAGATACGCAGTATTTT. Translated: CASSVDRSTDTQYF.

The J gene is TRBJ1-5, the V gene TRBV19; possible D gene TRBD1, 6 bases. V was pared by 5 bases and J by 7 bases, with 15 bases between. CDR3 length: 14 amino acids. CDR1 and CDR2 from the germline V gene are LNHDA and SQIVND (reference sequence). This CDR3 is CASSSGTLGQPQHF. The CDR3 DNA follows: TGTGCCAGTAGTTCCGGGACACTTGGACAGCCCCAGCATTTT. Based on the CDR3 plus reference TRBV19 and TRBJ1-5, the full variable domain is DGGITQSPKYLFRKEGQNVTLSCEQNLNHDAMYWYRQDPGQGLRLIYYSQIVNDFQKGDIAEGYSVSREKKESFPLTVTSAQKNPTAFYLCASSSGTLGQPQHFGDGTRLSIL.

The rearrangement joins TRBV20-1 to TRBJ1-1; perhaps TRBD1 as D (5 bases). The CDR3 is made up of 11 amino acids. Between the trimmed V and J ends, which lost 4 bases and 3 bases, there was a span of 6 bases. Germline loops: CDR1 DFQATT, CDR2 SNEGSKA (reference sequence). The CDR3 sequence is CSATGYTEAFF. The CDR3 nucleotides are TGCAGTGCTACAGGGTACACTGAAGCTTTCTTT.

This chain joins TRBV19 and TRBJ1-1; D may be TRBD1 (5 bases). This CDR3 comprises 14 residues. V was cut by 3 bases and J by 1 base, with 9 bases left in between. From germline, CDR1 is LNHDA and CDR2 SQIVND (reference sequence). CDR3 region: CASSMDDRNTEAFF. The DNA of the CDR3 is TGTGCCAGTAGTATGGACGACAGGAACACTGAAGCTTTCTTT.

The V and J genes are TRBV4-1 and TRBJ2-5, with 7 bases that match TRBD2. Losses at the gene ends were 5 bases for V and 5 bases for J; bases not matched to a gene: 8. Germline CDR1 and CDR2: MGHRA and YSYEKL. CDR3 length equals 14 residues. CDR3 region: CASSYGGSMETQYF. The CDR3 nucleotides read TGCGCCAGCAGCTATGGCGGGAGCATGGAGACCCAGTACTTC.

The gene calls are TRBV7-9 and TRBJ1-2; the D is unclear. Germline-derived CDR1 and CDR2 are SEHNR and FQNEAQ (reference sequence). The V end lost 2 bases, the J end lost 6 bases, and 4 bases lay between the germline ends. The CDR3 loop spans 11 amino acids. Here the CDR3 reads CASSLSDGYTF. CDR3 nucleotide sequence: TGTGCCAGCAGCTTATCGGATGGCTACACCTTC. Variable domain in full (rest from reference TRBV7-9 and TRBJ1-2): DTGVSQNPRHKITKRGQNVTFRCDPISEHNRLYWYRQTLGQGPEFLTYFQNEAQLEKSRLLSDRFSAERPKGSFSTLEIQRTEQGDSAMYLCASSLSDGYTFGSGTRLTVV.

The chain links TRBV4-1 to TRBJ1-5; 7 positions match TRBD1. From germline, CDR1 is MGHRA and CDR2 YSYEKL. The CDR3 runs to 16 residues. V lost 5 bases and J lost 2; bases outside the gene matches: 9. Here the CDR3 reads CASSGRGKGGNQPQHF. The DNA of the CDR3 is TGCGCCAGCAGCGGCAGGGGGAAGGGGGGCAATCAGCCCCAGCATTTT.

This chain connects TRBV6-1 to TRBJ2-7, with D maybe TRBD1 (5 bases). CDR3 length equals 14 residues. V was cut by 7 bases and J by 2 bases, with 15 bases left in between. Germline CDR1 is MNHNS and CDR2 is SASEGT. The CDR3 spells CASNLRTPPYEQYF. For the CDR3, the DNA is TGTGCCAGCAATCTCCGGACACCTCCCTACGAGCAGTACTTC.

V gene TRBV6-1 combines with J gene TRBJ1-2; the D is unclear. This CDR3 is built from 16 residues. V was shortened by 1 base and J by 8 bases, with 20 bases between the two germline ends. Germline CDR1 reads MNHNS; CDR2 reads SASEGT. The DNA for the CDR3 is TGTGCCAGCAGTGAAGATATGGGCAGGCGGGTGGAGGGCTACACCTTC. It specifies CASSEDMGRRVEGYTF.

This chain connects TRBV28 to TRBJ1-5; possibly TRBD1 for D (5 bases). Germline loops: CDR1 MDHEN, CDR2 SYDVKM. This CDR3 spans 14 amino acids. Trimming pared 8 bases from V and 1 base from J, leaving 12 bases between. CDR3 DNA sequence: TGTGCCAGCGGCGGGGGAACCAGCAATCAGCCCCAGCATTTT. Its protein product is CASGGGTSNQPQHF.

The CDR3: CASRTLAGVVDTQYF. The DNA for the CDR3 is TGTGCCAGCAGGACACTAGCGGGAGTTGTGGATACGCAGTATTTT. This chain links TRBV7-2 with TRBJ2-3; the match to TRBD2 covers 11 bases. Germline V gives CDR1 SGHTA, CDR2 FQGNSA. This CDR3 has 15 amino acids. The ends lost 6 bases at V and 6 bases at J; junction bases unmatched: 8.

CDR3 sequence reads: CASSVATGGGNYQETQYF. The CDR3 bases are TGTGCCAGCAGCGTAGCTACGGGGGGCGGGAACTACCAAGAGACCCAGTACTTC. The gene calls are TRBV9 and TRBJ2-5; D possibly corresponds to TRBD2 (7 bases). V was clipped by 0 bases and J by 0 bases, with 18 bases between them. Germline CDR1 SGDLS, CDR2 YYNGEE. The CDR3 covers 18 residues.

The chain uses TRBV14 and TRBJ2-7; TRBD1 matches at 8 bases. The CDR3 has 15 amino acids. Germline-derived CDR1 and CDR2 are SGHDN and FVKESK. V was pared by 0 bases and J by 3 bases, with 4 bases of the junction left unmatched. In DNA form, the CDR3 reads TGTGCCAGCAGCCAAGACGCAGGGGGCAGCTACGAGCAGTACTTC. This codes for CASSQDAGGSYEQYF.

The chain joins TRBV6-1 to TRBJ2-3; TRBD2 agrees at 8 bases. Germline V gene data show CDR1 as MNHNS and CDR2 as SASEGT. Trimming at V came to 3 bases and at J to 1 base, leaving 3 bases not matched to a gene. This CDR3 has 15 amino acids. Here the CDR3 reads CASSEAGGRTDTQYF. DNA for the CDR3: TGTGCCAGCAGTGAGGCGGGGGGCCGCACAGATACGCAGTATTTT.

This chain links TRBV7-3 with TRBJ2-1; 9 bases line up with TRBD1. The junction had 14 bases not matched to a gene; V was cut back by 6 bases and J by 2 bases. This CDR3 has 18 residues. From germline, CDR1 is SGHTA and CDR2 FQGTGA. CDR3 loop: CASRQTGGPYTAYNEQFF. CDR3 DNA sequence: TGTGCCAGCAGACAAACAGGGGGCCCTTATACGGCCTACAATGAGCAGTTCTTC.

The rearrangement joins TRBV27 to TRBJ1-5; perhaps TRBD1 as D (5 bases). Germline V gene sequence: CDR1 MNHEY, CDR2 SMNVEV (reference sequence). The CDR3 is made up of 17 amino acids. Trimming stripped 7 bases from V and 7 bases from J, with 26 bases between. For the CDR3, the DNA is TGTGCCAGCATGCTGCGATCGACCAGCAGGGCGAACCAGCCCCAGCATTTT. It yields the protein CASMLRSTSRANQPQHF.

CDR3 in DNA: TGTGCCAGCAGCTTATGGGGGAGGGAGACCCAGTACTTC. It codes for CASSLWGRETQYF. This chain joins TRBV7-8 and TRBJ2-5; TRBD2 might be the D (6 bases). Between the trimmed V and J ends, which lost 2 bases and 5 bases, there was a span of 9 bases. The CDR3 runs 13 residues. The germline CDR1 and CDR2 sequences are SGHVS and FQNEAQ.